The clone carrying this T cell receptor beta chain was recorded a few times. After removal of 4 bases from V and 4 bases from J, the junction contained 10 bases not matched to a gene. This CDR3 has 16 residues. Germline CDR1 reads MDHEN; CDR2 reads SYDVKM. As processed by the authors: Amplification with reference gene primers provided the estimates of nucleated cell counts. Sequencing was performed with immunoSEQ multiplex PCR; in TCRdb, only in-frame clones are kept and a portion is missing. Clone size and V and J calls were adopted from that table, with D and trimming inferred from the DNA. The data contain about 70,000 clones, around 70% of them singletons. The entry originates in a study of blood T cell repertoires in COVID-19.

The V gene is TRBV28, the J gene TRBJ1-5; 7 positions match TRBD1. The sequence was collected from a man aged 65 to 79 with acute or convalescent COVID-19. Sequencing was done on a sample of peripheral blood. CDR3 region: CASSSNRGLLNQPQHF. Written as DNA, the CDR3 is TGTGCCAGCAGTTCCAACAGGGGACTGCTGAATCAGCCCCAGCATTTT.